This TCR beta chain was captured in a study of PD-L1 blockade in urothelial cancer. Study-level information: At some point between 2012 and 2014, patients got going on atezolizumab, taking 1,200 mg intravenously every 3 weeks.

Time point: pretreatment peripheral blood. Broader study findings: Better survival was forecast by a pretreatment blood TCR clonality below the median.

A remark on this clone: What it binds is unknown.

Sequencing was performed with immunoSEQ multiplex PCR; in TCRdb, only in-frame clones are kept and a portion is missing. The sample holds tens of thousands of clones; around 91% are singletons and the top ten take 1.5% to 2%. CDR3 length: 13 amino acids. CDR1 WNHNN and CDR2 SYGVQD come from the germline V gene (reference sequence). The junction had 14 bases not matched to a gene; V was cut back by 7 bases and J by 13 bases. The receptor was derived from a man between 60 and 70 years old with urothelial cancer. Sequencing used PBMCs, obtained around atezolizumab (anti-PD-L1) treatment. The chain recombines TRBV10-1 with TRBJ2-3, with 7 bases that match TRBD1. In DNA, the CDR3 is TGCGCCAGCAACGAAGGGGGCGCCCCACGGAAGTATTTT. It translates to CASNEGGAPRKYF.